The 10 T cell receptor beta chains in this list originate from one sample, sequenced in a study of blood T cell dynamics during melanoma immunotherapy. The time point was: pre-treatment baseline. Profiled with immunoSEQ multiplex PCR; TCRdb holds only in-frame clones, not every one. This table has approximately 23,000 clones, 89% appearing once. Sequencing was performed on blood, taken from a patient treated with checkpoint blockade. These receptors were obtained from a human donor with melanoma.

The V gene is TRBV2, the J gene TRBJ1-1, with a weak D call TRBD1 (6 bases). The CDR3 is made up of 14 amino acids. Trimming pared 4 bases from V and 5 bases from J, leaving 14 bases between. The germline CDR1 and CDR2 sequences are SNHLY and FYNNEI. The CDR3 is CASSAGVLGTEAFF. CDR3 coding DNA: TGTGCCAGCAGTGCAGGGGTTCTCGGAACTGAAGCTTTCTTT. The full variable domain, its missing parts supplied by reference TRBV2 and TRBJ1-1, is EPEVTQTPSHQVTQMGQEVILRCVPISNHLYFYWYRQILGQKVEFLVSFYNNEISEKSEIFDDQFSVERPDGSNFTLKIRSTKLEDSAMYFCASSAGVLGTEAFFGQGTRLTVV.

The chain employs TRBV10-2 and TRBJ2-5, with TRBD1 matching 9 bases. Germline loops: CDR1 WSHSY, CDR2 SAAADI. The CDR3 is 13 residues long. V lost 9 bases and J lost 5; bases outside the gene matches: 7. The CDR3 here is CASRTGVGETQYF. The CDR3 region has the DNA TGCGCCAGTAGGACAGGGGTCGGGGAGACCCAGTACTTC.

The rearrangement uses TRBV5-1 and TRBJ1-6; maybe TRBD1 (5 bases). The CDR3 contains 18 residues. Trimming pared 4 bases from V and 0 bases from J, leaving 17 bases between. Germline loops: CDR1 SGHRS, CDR2 YFSETQ. Written as DNA, the CDR3 is TGCGCCAGCAGCATGAGACCCTCAGGGAGCTCCTATAATTCACCCCTCCACTTT. This gives the protein CASSMRPSGSSYNSPLHF.

The rearrangement links TRBV5-1 to TRBJ2-7; 9 bases are shared with TRBD1. The CDR3 has 16 amino acids. V was pared by 5 bases and J by 1 base, with 10 bases of the junction left unmatched. From germline, CDR1 is SGHRS and CDR2 YFSETQ. The CDR3 DNA sequence: TGCGCCAGCAGTTCCTCCGGGACAGGGTTATCCTACGAGCAGTACTTC. Translated: CASSSSGTGLSYEQYF.

The V and J genes are TRBV28 and TRBJ1-1, with D perhaps matching TRBD1 (5 bases). V lost 3 bases and J lost 6, with 17 bases in between. Per the germline V gene, CDR1 is MDHEN and CDR2 is SYDVKM. CDR3 length equals 15 residues. The CDR3 reads CASSFPEGFRAEAFF. CDR3 DNA: TGTGCCAGCAGTTTTCCCGAGGGGTTTAGAGCTGAAGCTTTCTTT.

The gene calls are TRBV11-3 and TRBJ2-5, with 8 bases that match TRBD2. Trimming removed 3 bases from V and 5 bases from J; junction bases left unmatched: 2. Germline V CDR1 and CDR2: SGHNT, YENEEA. CDR3 length: 13 amino acids. The CDR3 DNA reads as TGTGCCAGCAGCTTGGGACTAGGGGAGACCCAGTACTTC. Translating gives CASSLGLGETQYF. Combining the CDR3 with reference TRBV11-3 and TRBJ2-5 gives the whole variable domain EAGVVQSPRYKIIEKKQPVAFWCNPISGHNTLYWYLQNLGQGPELLIRYENEEAVDDSQLPKDRFSAERLKGVDSTLKIQPAELGDSAVYLCASSLGLGETQYFGPGTRLLVL.

V gene TRBV30 combines with J gene TRBJ2-7; maybe TRBD2 (5 bases). Between the trimmed V and J ends, which lost 4 bases and 3 bases, there was a span of 13 bases. The germline V gene has CDR1 GTSNPN and CDR2 SVGIG (reference sequence). The CDR3 length is 13 residues. The CDR3 here is CAWNRGIFYEQYF. The CDR3 bases are TGTGCCTGGAATCGGGGAATCTTCTACGAGCAGTACTTC.

The chain combines TRBV28 with TRBJ1-1; TRBD1 agrees at 8 bases. CDR3 size: 15 residues. Trimming removed 6 bases from V and 2 bases from J; junction bases left unmatched: 8. Germline V gene data show CDR1 as MDHEN and CDR2 as SYDVKM. The CDR3 DNA reads TGTGCCAGCAGCCGACCCGGGACAGGAAACACTGAAGCTTTCTTT. Translation: CASSRPGTGNTEAFF. Full variable domain (outside the CDR3, taken from reference TRBV28 and TRBJ1-1): DVKVTQSSRYLVKRTGEKVFLECVQDMDHENMFWYRQDPGLGLRLIYFSYDVKMKEKGDIPEGYSVSREKKERFSLILESASTNQTSMYLCASSRPGTGNTEAFFGQGTRLTVV.

The DNA of the CDR3 is TGTGCCAGCACCGCACAGGGGGGCTATGGCTACACCTTC. Translating it yields CASTAQGGYGYTF. The rearrangement uses TRBV25-1 and TRBJ1-2; 8 bases fit TRBD1. Trimming removed 7 bases from V and 4 bases from J; junction bases left unmatched: 5. This CDR3 contains 13 residues. The germline gives CDR1 MGHDK, CDR2 SYGVNS.

V and J are TRBV13 and TRBJ2-1; 8 bases agree with TRBD1. This CDR3 is built from 16 residues. Germline lookup yields CDR1 PRHDT and CDR2 FYEKMQ (reference sequence). The trim removed 1 base at V and 8 bases at J, leaving 10 bases unmatched. This CDR3 reads CASSLVRDRWRHEQFF. CDR3 sequence (DNA): TGTGCCAGCAGCTTAGTCCGGGACAGGTGGCGTCATGAGCAGTTCTTC.